What follows are 9 T cell receptor beta chains derived from one specimen sequenced in a study of CD8 T cells in ankylosing spondylitis. TCRdb re-called the 5' RACE reads with MiXCR, one entry per CDR3 protein. The top ten clones hold roughly 0.6% of a sample with approximately 240,000 distinct CDR3 sequences, around 25% of them seen once. Material: blood, either unsorted or a sorted T cell fraction (not recorded which). These receptors originate from a male donor with ankylosing spondylitis or in good health (not recorded which).

The chain recombines TRBV6-5 with TRBJ2-3; 11 nucleotides line up with TRBD2. V shed 6 bases, J shed 9 bases, and the junction held 8 bases outside the gene matches. The germline gives CDR1 MNHEY, CDR2 SVGAGI. The CDR3 is 14 amino acids. CDR3 region: CASRLAGGQDTQYF. In DNA form, the CDR3 reads TGTGCCAGCAGATTAGCGGGGGGGCAGGACACGCAGTATTTT.

This clonotype appeared many times. This rearrangement joins TRBV12-3 or TRBV12-4 to TRBJ1-5, with D tentatively TRBD1 (6 bases). The CDR3 is 15 amino acids. The V gene lost 3 bases and the J gene lost 6 bases, with 15 bases spanning the gap. The CDR3 DNA reads TGTGCCAGCAGTTTTGTACAGGGAGGGGGTCAGCCCCAGCATTTT. It is translated as CASSFVQGGGQPQHF.

This clonotype appeared many times. V usage is TRBV10-3 and J usage is TRBJ2-3; no clear D gene. Per germline, CDR1 ENHRY and CDR2 SYGVKD. The V gene lost 0 bases and the J gene lost 2 bases, with 6 bases spanning the gap. This CDR3 contains 14 residues. The CDR3 loop reads CAISESGSTDTQYF. For the CDR3, the DNA is TGTGCCATCAGTGAGTCGGGCTCCACAGATACGCAGTATTTT.

This sequence joins TRBV20-1 and TRBJ2-7; 12 positions agree with TRBD2. Germline values: CDR1 DFQATT, CDR2 SNEGSKA (reference sequence). V gave up 2 bases and J gave up 6 bases; unmatched junction bases: 2. The CDR3 runs 13 residues. In DNA form, the CDR3 reads TGCAGTGCTAGACTAGCGGGGGGGAGCGAGCAGTACTTC. Translated: CSARLAGGSEQYF.

The genes are TRBV10-3 and TRBJ2-7, with D tentatively TRBD1 (6 bases). Trimming removed 4 bases at V and 0 bases at J, with 10 bases between. This CDR3 is 14 amino acids long. Germline V gives CDR1 ENHRY, CDR2 SYGVKD. CDR3 nucleotides: TGTGCCATCAGTGGAGGGGGAAACTCCTACGAGCAGTACTTC. The encoded protein is CAISGGGNSYEQYF.

This chain joins TRBV10-3 and TRBJ2-3; 8 bases fit TRBD2. This CDR3 is 13 amino acids long. Germline V gene sequence: CDR1 ENHRY, CDR2 SYGVKD. The V and J ends lost 10 bases and 2 bases, in that order; junction bases with no gene match: 5. Here the CDR3 reads CANGGGVTDTQYF. The CDR3 nucleotides read TGTGCCAACGGGGGGGGAGTCACAGATACGCAGTATTTT.

This sequence joins TRBV20-1 and TRBJ2-5; 11 nucleotides align to TRBD2. Germline assignment: CDR1 DFQATT and CDR2 SNEGSKA (reference sequence). The CDR3 is 17 amino acids. DNA of the CDR3: TGCTGCGCTACCATGCCACTCAGACTAGCGGGGTCAGAGACCCAGTACTTC. This codes for CCATMPLRLAGSETQYF.

This clonotype was detected once. The chain combines TRBV29-1 with TRBJ2-3; D is perhaps TRBD1 (6 bases). Trimming removed 6 bases at V and 3 bases at J, with 16 bases between. Per germline, CDR1 SQVTM and CDR2 ANQGSEA. This CDR3 is 14 amino acids long. CDR3 in amino acids: CSVAGTQVTDTQYF. The DNA for the CDR3 is TGCAGCGTAGCCGGGACACAGGTGACAGATACGCAGTATTTT.

This clonotype was observed many times. The gene calls are TRBV5-1 and TRBJ2-7; 8 nucleotides agree with TRBD1. This CDR3 contains 15 residues. V trimming: 4 bases; J trimming: 6 bases; junction bases outside the gene matches: 12. Germline CDR1 is SGHRS and CDR2 is YFSETQ. Here the CDR3 DNA reads TGCGCCAGCAGCGACGGACAGGGTAGGATATCCGAGCAGTACTTC. This gives the protein CASSDGQGRISEQYF.